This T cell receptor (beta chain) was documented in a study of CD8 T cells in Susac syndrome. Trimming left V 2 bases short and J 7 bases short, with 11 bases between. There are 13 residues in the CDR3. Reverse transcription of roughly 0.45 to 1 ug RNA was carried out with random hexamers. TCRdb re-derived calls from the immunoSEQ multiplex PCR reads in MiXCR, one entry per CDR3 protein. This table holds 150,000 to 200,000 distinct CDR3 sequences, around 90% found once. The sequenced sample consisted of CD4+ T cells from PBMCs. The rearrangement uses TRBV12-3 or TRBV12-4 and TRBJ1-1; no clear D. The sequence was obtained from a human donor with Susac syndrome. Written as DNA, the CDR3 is TGTGCCAGCAGTTTACCCGCCGGCAGTGAAGCTTTCTTT. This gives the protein CASSLPAGSEAFF.